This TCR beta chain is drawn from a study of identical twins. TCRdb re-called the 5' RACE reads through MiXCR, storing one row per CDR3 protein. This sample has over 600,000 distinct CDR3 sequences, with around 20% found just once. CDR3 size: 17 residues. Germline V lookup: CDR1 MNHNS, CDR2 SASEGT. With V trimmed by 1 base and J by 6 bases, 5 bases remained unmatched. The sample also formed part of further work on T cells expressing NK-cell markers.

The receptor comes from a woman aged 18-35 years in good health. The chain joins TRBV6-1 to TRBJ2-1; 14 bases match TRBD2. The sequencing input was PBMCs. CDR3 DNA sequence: TGTGCCAGCAGTGAAGTCCGGACTAGCGGGAGGTTCAATGAGCAGTTCTTC. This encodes CASSEVRTSGRFNEQFF.